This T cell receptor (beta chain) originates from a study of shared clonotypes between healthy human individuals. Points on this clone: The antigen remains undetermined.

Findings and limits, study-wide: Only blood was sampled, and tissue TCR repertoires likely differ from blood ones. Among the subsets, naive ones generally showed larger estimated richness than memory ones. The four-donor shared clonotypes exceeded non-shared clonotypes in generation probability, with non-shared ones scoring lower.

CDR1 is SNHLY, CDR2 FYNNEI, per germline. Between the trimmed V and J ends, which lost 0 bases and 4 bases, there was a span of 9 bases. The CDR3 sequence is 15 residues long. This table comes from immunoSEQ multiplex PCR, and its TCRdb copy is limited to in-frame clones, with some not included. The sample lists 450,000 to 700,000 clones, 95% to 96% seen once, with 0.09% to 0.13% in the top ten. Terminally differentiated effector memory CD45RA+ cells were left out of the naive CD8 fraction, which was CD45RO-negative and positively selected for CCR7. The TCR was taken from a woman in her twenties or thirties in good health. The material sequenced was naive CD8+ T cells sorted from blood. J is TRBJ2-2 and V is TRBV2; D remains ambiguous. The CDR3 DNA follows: TGTGCCAGCAGTGAAGCGCTAGGGTCCACCGGGGAGCTGTTTTTT. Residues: CASSEALGSTGELFF.